This TCR beta chain appears in the sequencing data of a study of T cells in Graves' hyperthyroidism and ophthalmopathy. Overall study results and limits: Peripheral blood also featured most of the thyroid clonotypes expanded above 0.001.

This clonotype was seen at least ten times. Its antigen is still unknown. The investigators amplified TCR beta CDR3 regions from RNA transcripts. RT-PCR in the first round (using the HTBI primer set) targeted the TCR CDR3. TCRdb redid the calling of the multiplex PCR reads with MiXCR, one entry per CDR3 protein. Here the sample spans a few hundred thousand distinct CDR3 sequences, 16% being singletons. Germline lookup yields CDR1 DFQATT and CDR2 SNEGSKA (reference sequence). The CDR3 has 12 amino acids. V was trimmed by 0 bases and J by 2 bases, leaving 2 bases between them. The specimen sequenced was blood. The chain is built from TRBV20-1 and TRBJ2-1; D is unclear. This TCR was recovered from a woman in her thirties or forties with Graves' ophthalmopathy. DNA for the CDR3: TGCAGTGCTAGAGATCCCTACAATGAGCAGTTCTTC. It is translated as CSARDPYNEQFF.